This T cell receptor (beta chain) was retrieved from a study of T cell repertoires in cytomegalovirus infection. Study as a whole: CMV infection together with matching HLA type was indicated by public TCR beta signatures.

TCRdb itself ran the reads through MiXCR, one entry per CDR3 protein. The sample lists about 830,000 distinct CDR3 sequences; 32% were seen once. Germline CDR1 KGHDR, CDR2 SFDVKD. The CDR3 covers 13 residues. V lost 2 bases and J 4 bases, leaving 7 bases between the germline ends. Of note for this clonotype: Its antigen is unknown.

The receptor was derived from a human donor in good health (CMV status not recorded). Some clones in this sample may be carry-over from other donors' samples. This chain links TRBV24-1 with TRBJ2-5; no definite D call. The sequences come from cultured CD8+ T cells from PBMCs, collected from culture after CMV antigen stimulation. In DNA form, the CDR3 reads TGTGCCACCAGTGATTCCGACCCAGAGACCCAGTACTTC. It yields the protein CATSDSDPETQYF.